Listed here are 15 T cell receptor beta chains from one sample, sequenced in a study of CD8 T cells in Susac syndrome (dated by TCRdb to between 2017 and 2020). Library preparation used the immunoSEQ multiplex PCR assay. RNA was extracted using the RNeasy kit, and roughly 0.5 to 1 microgram was reverse transcribed with random hexamers. TCRdb cleaned the public reads at Q25 with fastp, built clones with MiXCR and kept in-frame beta chains. CDR3 protein duplicates are merged, each entry listing the most common genes and DNA. This sample comprises 150,000 to 200,000 distinct CDR3 sequences, 75% to 95% of them detected only once. Clones ranked in the top ten supply around 0.079% of the sample. The sequencing input was CD4+ T cells from PBMCs. The receptors stem from a human donor with Susac syndrome.

Only one count was recorded for this clonotype. V gene TRBV6-1 combines with J gene TRBJ2-3; D is possibly TRBD2 (5 bases). Germline lookup yields CDR1 MNHNS and CDR2 SASEGT. The CDR3 has 15 residues. Trimming left V 1 base short and J 3 bases short, with 11 bases between. The CDR3 nucleotides read TGTGCCAGCAGTGAAGGGCGAGGGCTGACAGATACGCAGTATTTT. Amino acids: CASSEGRGLTDTQYF.

The chain has TRBV6-1 and TRBJ2-5, with 10 bases matching TRBD2. The CDR3 extends over 16 amino acids. J lost 4 bases, V lost 6 bases, and 11 bases had no gene match. The germline gives CDR1 MNHNS, CDR2 SASEGT. The CDR3 nucleotides read TGTGCCAGCAGCCGATATTCTAGCGGGAGTGCAGAGACCCAGTACTTC. It yields the protein CASSRYSSGSAETQYF.

The chain carries TRBV5-4 and TRBJ2-7; TRBD2 matches 8 bases. J gave up 1 base and V 3 bases, and 9 bases lay outside the gene matches. The germline V gene has CDR1 SGHNT and CDR2 YYREEE (reference sequence). This CDR3 region has 16 residues. In nucleotides, the CDR3 is TGTGCCAGCAGCTCTCAATCGGGGACTAGATCCTACGAGCAGTACTTC. Translated, it gives CASSSQSGTRSYEQYF.

The chain combines TRBV5-1 with TRBJ1-1, with a weak D call TRBD1 (6 bases). The CDR3 loop spans 13 amino acids. Trimming removed 0 bases from V and 7 bases from J, with 10 bases in between. Germline V gene lookup returns CDR1 SGHRS and CDR2 YFSETQ. The CDR3 coding sequence is TGCGCCAGCAGCTTGGCAGGGGAAAATGAAGCTTTCTTT. It codes for CASSLAGENEAFF.

V and J are TRBV28 and TRBJ1-5; D is unclear. The CDR3 loop spans 14 amino acids. The germline CDR1 and CDR2 sequences are MDHEN and SYDVKM. The germline V and J ends were trimmed by 0 bases and 7 bases, with 10 bases remaining between them. The CDR3 loop reads CASSLWGKRQPQHF. The CDR3 DNA reads as TGTGCCAGCAGTTTATGGGGAAAGCGCCAGCCCCAGCATTTT. The complete variable domain, with remaining parts taken from reference TRBV28 and TRBJ1-5, reads DVKVTQSSRYLVKRTGEKVFLECVQDMDHENMFWYRQDPGLGLRLIYFSYDVKMKEKGDIPEGYSVSREKKERFSLILESASTNQTSMYLCASSLWGKRQPQHFGDGTRLSIL.

The J gene is TRBJ1-1, the V gene TRBV19; 7 nucleotides line up with TRBD1. Trimming removed 6 bases from V and 3 bases from J; junction bases left unmatched: 10. The CDR3 runs 15 residues. Germline loops: CDR1 LNHDA, CDR2 SQIVND (reference sequence). The CDR3 loop is CASREPGGEDTEAFF. In DNA form, the CDR3 reads TGTGCCAGTAGGGAACCAGGGGGAGAGGACACTGAAGCTTTCTTT.

This chain uses TRBV24-1 with TRBJ1-5; 12 bases agree with TRBD1. Germline assignment: CDR1 KGHDR and CDR2 SFDVKD. V shed 11 bases and J 5 bases; nucleotides not matched to a gene: 12. CDR3 length: 16 residues. This CDR3 is CAIDPLGTGGDQPQHF. The CDR3 coding sequence is TGTGCCATCGACCCGCTTGGGACAGGGGGCGATCAGCCCCAGCATTTT.

This chain connects TRBV7-9 to TRBJ2-1; perhaps TRBD1 as D (6 bases). V was cut by 4 bases and J by 6 bases, with 16 bases left in between. Per germline, CDR1 SEHNR and CDR2 FQNEAQ (reference sequence). The CDR3 runs to 15 residues. The CDR3: CASSSPAQGFNEQFF. DNA for the CDR3: TGTGCCAGCAGCTCACCGGCACAGGGTTTCAATGAGCAGTTCTTC.

The chain uses TRBV10-3 and TRBJ2-3; 9 bases match TRBD1. The CDR3 runs to 13 residues. Germline V gene data show CDR1 as ENHRY and CDR2 as SYGVKD. The trim removed 11 bases at V and 2 bases at J, leaving 5 bases unmatched. CDR3 sequence reads: CAVRTGATDTQYF. CDR3 DNA: TGTGCCGTCCGGACAGGGGCCACAGATACGCAGTATTTT.

This chain joins TRBV30 and TRBJ1-2; D is unclear. The CDR3 sequence is 13 residues long. CDR1 is GTSNPN, CDR2 SVGIG, per germline (reference sequence). Between the trimmed V and J ends, which lost 0 bases and 4 bases, there was a span of 9 bases. This CDR3 reads CAWSVVRSYGYTF. In DNA, the CDR3 is TGTGCCTGGAGTGTAGTGCGGAGCTATGGCTACACCTTC.

The chain couples TRBV19 to TRBJ1-5; D might be TRBD1 (6 bases). Germline V gene lookup returns CDR1 LNHDA and CDR2 SQIVND (reference sequence). The V end was cut by 3 bases, the J end by 0 bases, with 12 bases between. This CDR3 has 16 residues. The CDR3 DNA is TGTGCCAGTAGTATGTTGGAGGGACATAGCAATCAGCCCCAGCATTTT. It yields the protein CASSMLEGHSNQPQHF.

The chain employs TRBV5-1 and TRBJ2-7, with D maybe TRBD2 (6 bases). Between the trimmed V and J ends, which lost 1 base and 12 bases, there was a span of 14 bases. The CDR3 spans 12 residues. Germline V CDR1 and CDR2: SGHRS, YFSETQ. The CDR3 region is CASSLFAGRWYF. The CDR3 DNA reads as TGCGCCAGCAGCTTGTTTGCAGGGAGGTGGTACTTC.

This clonotype was recorded a few times. This rearrangement joins TRBV6-5 to TRBJ2-1, with a tentative D call TRBD2 (6 bases). CDR1 is MNHEY, CDR2 SVGAGI, per germline. CDR3 length: 14 amino acids. The V gene lost 5 bases and the J gene lost 2 bases, with 10 bases spanning the gap. Here the CDR3 DNA reads TGTGCCAGCAGTGATGGGACTGCCTACAATGAGCAGTTCTTC. Its protein is CASSDGTAYNEQFF.

The V and J genes are TRBV7-9 and TRBJ2-2, with 8 bases matching TRBD1. The germline V gene encodes CDR1 SEHNR and CDR2 FQNEAQ (reference sequence). Unmatched junction bases numbered 12, after V lost 7 bases and J lost 5 bases. The CDR3 has 16 residues. CDR3 sequence reads: CASTPGQGWATGELFF. The CDR3 nucleotides are TGTGCCAGCACCCCCGGACAGGGATGGGCAACCGGGGAGCTGTTTTTT.

V is TRBV6-5 and J is TRBJ2-1; D is perhaps TRBD1 (5 bases). Germline values: CDR1 MNHEY, CDR2 SVGAGI. This CDR3 contains 14 residues. V shed 6 bases and J shed 2 bases, with 11 bases lying between them. CDR3 coding DNA: TGTGCCAGCAGACCCAGGGAACCCTACAATGAGCAGTTCTTC. It specifies CASRPREPYNEQFF.